This TCR beta chain was recovered during a study of blood T cell repertoires in COVID-19. Background on the study: Spain, Italy and the United States supplied samples that represented acute and convalescent COVID-19. Sources were T cells, B-cell-depleted T cells, or PBMCs; the material itself was cDNA or gDNA.

Original processing methods: The authors estimated nucleated cell counts from reference gene primer amplification. Data came from immunoSEQ multiplex PCR; TCRdb stores just in-frame clones and leaves some out. V and J calls and clone size follow that table, whereas D and trimming were derived from the DNA. In the table there are 98,000 or so clones, more than 80% of which are singletons. The table lists this clone with a count of one. The germline V gene encodes CDR1 SEHNR and CDR2 FQNEAQ (reference sequence). This CDR3 has 16 residues. V lost 5 bases to trimming and J lost 0 bases, with 13 bases between them.

The chain recombines TRBV7-9 with TRBJ1-4; perhaps TRBD1 as D (5 bases). The sequenced material came from peripheral blood. This clonotype was obtained from a man in his 60s with acute or convalescent COVID-19. CDR3 protein: CASSGGTAATNEKLFF. The CDR3 nucleotides are TGTGCCAGCAGCGGAGGGACGGCTGCAACTAATGAAAAACTGTTTTTT.